The next 22 T cell receptor beta chains were all read from a single sample in a study of T cells in localized non-small cell lung cancer. Sequencing was performed with immunoSEQ multiplex PCR; in TCRdb, only in-frame clones are kept and a portion is missing. The repertoire consists of tens of thousands of clones, with 80% to 90% occurring once and the leading ten covering 10% to 15%. The sequenced sample was PBMCs, obtained before any cancer treatment. The origin of the receptors is a man aged 35 to 69 with stage II squamous cell lung carcinoma.

The rearrangement links TRBV6-1 to TRBJ2-7; no definite D call. V was cut by 3 bases and J by 3 bases, with 6 bases left in between. The CDR3 is made up of 12 amino acids. Germline values: CDR1 MNHNS, CDR2 SASEGT. CDR3 sequence (DNA): TGTGCCAGCAGTGAGGCCCGCTACGAGCAGTACTTC. It yields the protein CASSEARYEQYF.

The V call is TRBV5-8, the J call TRBJ1-1; D uncertain. Germline values: CDR1 SGHTS, CDR2 YDEGEE. This CDR3 has 14 amino acids. Trimming stripped 0 bases from V and 0 bases from J, with 6 bases between. The CDR3 here is CASSLGIMNTEAFF. In DNA, the CDR3 is TGTGCCAGCAGCTTGGGGATAATGAACACTGAAGCTTTCTTT.

Points on this clone: Mismatch with germline at one junction end may stem from a read error. The chain is built from TRBV11-3 and TRBJ2-6; TRBD1 is a possible D gene (5 bases). The length of the CDR3 is 14 residues. Germline assignment: CDR1 SGHNT and CDR2 YENEEA. This CDR3 is CASNQGSGTNVLTF. The CDR3, as DNA: TGTGCCAGCAACCAGGGCTCTGGGACCAACGTCCTGACTTTC.

This clone was recorded only once. The gene calls are TRBV15 and TRBJ2-1, with 11 bases aligning to TRBD2. Germline CDR1 LNHNV, CDR2 YYDKDF (reference sequence). The CDR3 is 18 residues long. V lost 5 bases, J lost 10 bases, and 19 bases stayed unmatched. The CDR3 coding sequence is TGTGCCACCAGCCGCCAGCCGGGGGGTATAGCGGGAGGGGGCGAGCAGTTCTTC. This gives the protein CATSRQPGGIAGGGEQFF. The whole variable domain, remainder taken from reference TRBV15 and TRBJ2-1, is DAMVIQNPRYQVTQFGKPVTLSCSQTLNHNVMYWYQQKSSQAPKLLFHYYDKDFNNEADTPDNFQSRRPNTSFCFLDIRSPGLGDTAMYLCATSRQPGGIAGGGEQFFGPGTRLTVL.

The chain recombines TRBV7-6 with TRBJ2-2, with D hard to call. The CDR3 is 15 residues long. Germline loops: CDR1 SGHVS, CDR2 FNYEAQ. Trimming cost V 1 base and J 4 bases, with 10 bases left between them. The CDR3 nucleotides read TGTGCCAGCAGCTTAGTAGGCAGTAGCACCGGGGAGCTGTTTTTT. This gives the protein CASSLVGSSTGELFF.

The gene calls are TRBV6-1 and TRBJ1-4; D unresolved. With 6 bases removed from V and 8 bases from J, the gap between germline ends came to 13 bases. The CDR3 runs to 13 residues. Germline V gene sequence: CDR1 MNHNS, CDR2 SASEGT. CDR3 nucleotides: TGTGCCAGCAGGGTCGACACGGGGGAAAAACTGTTTTTT. This encodes CASRVDTGEKLFF.

This chain joins TRBV14 and TRBJ1-5; D gene unclear. Germline CDR1 reads SGHDN; CDR2 reads FVKESK. V gave up 2 bases and J gave up 5 bases, with 7 bases separating them. The CDR3 sequence is 13 residues long. The CDR3 region is CASSQSRDQPQHF. In DNA, the CDR3 is TGTGCCAGCAGCCAAAGCCGAGATCAGCCCCAGCATTTT. The whole variable domain, filled in from reference TRBV14 and TRBJ1-5, reads EAGVTQFPSHSVIEKGQTVTLRCDPISGHDNLYWYRRVMGKEIKFLLHFVKESKQDESGMPNNRFLAERTGGTYSTLKVQPAELEDSGVYFCASSQSRDQPQHFGDGTRLSIL.

The rearrangement joins TRBV7-6 to TRBJ1-1; 7 positions agree with TRBD1. CDR3 length: 17 amino acids. Germline V gives CDR1 SGHVS, CDR2 FNYEAQ. The V and J ends lost 2 bases and 0 bases, in that order; junction bases with no gene match: 9. The CDR3 DNA is TGTGCCAGCAGCTTACCGGAATGGGGACAGCTGAACACTGAAGCTTTCTTT. Protein product: CASSLPEWGQLNTEAFF.

CDR3 loop: CASGPTSEQFF. For the CDR3, the DNA is TGTGCCAGTGGGCCCACCTCTGAGCAGTTCTTC. The rearrangement joins TRBV9 to TRBJ2-1, with unresolved D. Trimming cost V 8 bases and J 9 bases, with 12 bases left between them. CDR1 and CDR2 from the germline V gene are SGDLS and YYNGEE. This CDR3 spans 11 amino acids.

V usage is TRBV2 and J usage is TRBJ1-1; TRBD1 is a possible D gene (5 bases). Trimming shortened V by 4 bases and J by 1 base, and 10 bases separated the two germline ends. The CDR3 extends over 14 amino acids. Germline lookup yields CDR1 SNHLY and CDR2 FYNNEI. As DNA, the CDR3 is TGTGCCAGCAGTGTATGGGGGGGGAACACTGAAGCTTTCTTT. Protein: CASSVWGGNTEAFF.

V usage is TRBV9 and J usage is TRBJ1-3, with TRBD1 identical over 7 bases. Germline-derived CDR1 and CDR2 are SGDLS and YYNGEE. Trimming at V came to 0 bases and at J to 2 bases, leaving 2 bases not matched to a gene. This CDR3 region has 15 residues. CDR3 sequence reads: CASSVEGGAGNTIYF. CDR3 nucleotides: TGTGCCAGCAGCGTAGAAGGGGGCGCTGGAAACACCATATATTTT.

This chain joins TRBV10-2 and TRBJ1-1; 9 bases fit TRBD1. V shed 6 bases, J shed 1 base, and the junction held 3 bases outside the gene matches. Per the germline V gene, CDR1 is WSHSY and CDR2 is SAAADI. The CDR3 spans 14 residues. The CDR3 here is CASRWGQGNTEAFF. The CDR3 DNA reads TGCGCCAGCAGATGGGGACAGGGGAACACTGAAGCTTTCTTT.

The chain uses TRBV19 and TRBJ2-1; no definite D call. The CDR3 covers 14 residues. V lost 7 bases, J lost 5 bases, and 15 bases lay in between. Germline CDR1 reads LNHDA; CDR2 reads SQIVND (reference sequence). In nucleotides, the CDR3 is TGTGCCAGTAATGTGGACGGCCGCCACAATGAGCAGTTCTTC. It codes for CASNVDGRHNEQFF.

The chain carries TRBV15 and TRBJ1-1; D ambiguous. Germline CDR1 is LNHNV and CDR2 is YYDKDF (reference sequence). Trimming left V 0 bases short and J 3 bases short, with 8 bases between. The CDR3 spans 14 residues. The CDR3 DNA reads TGTGCCACCAGCAGAGATAGGGTGCACACTGAAGCTTTCTTT. It specifies CATSRDRVHTEAFF.

The DNA of the CDR3 is TGTGCCAGCAGTTACTCAGGAGCTAGCGGATTTGAGCAGTTCTTC. Residues: CASSYSGASGFEQFF. The chain is built from TRBV6-5 and TRBJ2-1; 7 nucleotides agree with TRBD2. CDR3 size: 15 residues. Looked up from germline, CDR1 is MNHEY and CDR2 is SVGAGI. After removal of 0 bases from V and 9 bases from J, the junction contained 8 bases not matched to a gene.

This chain joins TRBV27 and TRBJ1-2, with D unclear. Trimming took off 8 bases at V and 3 bases at J, with 13 bases between the two ends. The CDR3 length is 13 residues. Germline values: CDR1 MNHEY, CDR2 SMNVEV (reference sequence). The CDR3 DNA sequence: TGTGCCAGCGGAACGTCGGTAGACTATGGCTACACCTTC. Its protein is CASGTSVDYGYTF.

J is TRBJ1-5 and V is TRBV18, with D perhaps matching TRBD1 (5 bases). The CDR3 length is 16 residues. V lost 1 base, J lost 0 bases, and 10 bases lay in between. Germline V gene sequence: CDR1 KGHSH, CDR2 LQKENI. CDR3 sequence (DNA): TGTGCCAGCTCACCACAGGGGCAGCCTAGCAATCAGCCCCAGCATTTT. Its protein is CASSPQGQPSNQPQHF.

V is TRBV9 and J is TRBJ1-5; no clear D gene. Germline V gene data show CDR1 as SGDLS and CDR2 as YYNGEE. Trimming took 1 base from V and 0 from J, leaving 8 bases between them. This CDR3 comprises 15 residues. The CDR3 sequence: CASSVTGYSNQPQHF. The CDR3 bases are TGTGCCAGCAGCGTAACGGGGTATAGCAATCAGCCCCAGCATTTT.

The rearrangement joins TRBV5-1 to TRBJ2-5; possible D gene TRBD1, 5 bases. The CDR3 sequence is 14 residues long. V lost 2 bases and J lost 3, with 11 bases in between. CDR1 SGHRS and CDR2 YFSETQ come from the germline V gene. CDR3 in amino acids: CASSLQTAKETQYF. The CDR3 bases are TGCGCCAGCAGCTTACAGACAGCTAAAGAGACCCAGTACTTC.

This chain uses TRBV9 with TRBJ2-1, with TRBD2 identical over 14 bases. V was pared by 6 bases and J by 4 bases, with 6 bases of the junction left unmatched. Germline V gene lookup returns CDR1 SGDLS and CDR2 YYNGEE. The CDR3 spans 16 residues. The CDR3 loop reads CASTATSGGVYNEQFF. DNA for the CDR3: TGTGCCAGCACGGCGACTAGCGGGGGGGTTTACAATGAGCAGTTCTTC.

J is TRBJ1-2 and V is TRBV7-2; D is ambiguous. The CDR3 consists of 16 residues. From germline, CDR1 is SGHTA and CDR2 FQGNSA. V lost 4 bases and J 7 bases, leaving 22 bases between the germline ends. The CDR3 sequence is CASSSAFGRLEGGYTF. The CDR3 DNA sequence: TGTGCCAGCAGCTCAGCGTTCGGCAGGCTAGAGGGTGGCTACACCTTC. Filled out from reference TRBV7-2 and TRBJ1-2, the complete variable domain reads GAGVSQSPSNKVTEKGKDVELRCDPISGHTALYWYRQSLGQGLEFLIYFQGNSAPDKSGLPSDRFSAERTGGSVSTLTIQRTQQEDSAVYLCASSSAFGRLEGGYTFGSGTRLTVV.

V gene TRBV9 combines with J gene TRBJ2-3, with 10 positions matching TRBD2. The CDR3 has 16 amino acids. The V gene end was trimmed by 4 bases and the J gene end by 3 bases; junction bases not matched to a gene: 8. Looked up from germline, CDR1 is SGDLS and CDR2 is YYNGEE. CDR3: CASSISLAGDTDTQYF. DNA of the CDR3: TGTGCCAGCAGCATCAGTCTAGCGGGGGATACAGATACGCAGTATTTT.